These 31 T cell receptor beta chains share one sample of origin, sequenced in a study of blood T cells in healthy people across ages. Through a sample-barcoded 5' primer and a J-beta primer mix, a second PCR was run for 7 to 11 cycles. TCRdb reprocessed the 5' RACE reads with MiXCR, giving one entry per CDR3 protein. The sample records approximately 800,000 distinct CDR3 sequences, more than 25% being singletons. These data also featured in a second study, about T cells of mothers and their children.

Specimen: blood. The source of these receptors is a boy younger than 18 in good health.

This chain uses TRBV5-1 with TRBJ2-4, with 8 bases aligning to TRBD2. Germline loops: CDR1 SGHRS, CDR2 YFSETQ. This CDR3 has 14 residues. V shed 4 bases, J shed 8 bases, and the junction held 8 bases outside the gene matches. Here the CDR3 DNA reads TGCGCCAGCAGCATTGGCCCCGGGGGGGACATTCAGTACTTC. Its protein product is CASSIGPGGDIQYF.

This clonotype occurred once. The gene calls are TRBV11-3 and TRBJ2-5, with D tentatively TRBD2 (5 bases). Judging by the DNA end, TRBJ2-1 fits better; the J call may be wrong. Germline assignment: CDR1 SGHNT and CDR2 YENEEA. There are 14 residues in the CDR3. DNA of the CDR3: TGTGCCAGCAGCCCCAGCGGAGGCTGGGGTGAGCAGTTCTTC. Its translation is CASSPSGGWGEQFF.

The J gene is TRBJ2-4, the V gene TRBV7-2, with 11 bases that match TRBD2. CDR1 is SGHTA and CDR2 is FQGNSA in the germline V gene. This CDR3 comprises 17 residues. V dropped 0 bases and J dropped 4; count of bases not matched to a gene: 5. In DNA, the CDR3 is TGTGCCAGCAGCTTAGCGCAGGGGACTAGCGGAAAAAACATTCAGTACTTC. It is translated as CASSLAQGTSGKNIQYF.

The chain combines TRBV24-1 with TRBJ1-2; D not certain. There are 14 residues in the CDR3. The ends were cut back, 1 base at V and 8 bases at J, with 13 bases in the middle. Per germline, CDR1 KGHDR and CDR2 SFDVKD. The CDR3 coding sequence is TGTGCCACCAGTGATTTAGGCGGAGAGGAGGGCTACACCTTC. Its protein is CATSDLGGEEGYTF.

The chain joins TRBV4-1 to TRBJ2-5; D uncertain. This CDR3 is built from 13 residues. Germline V gene sequence: CDR1 MGHRA, CDR2 YSYEKL. Trimming took 1 base from V and 5 from J, leaving 8 bases between them. The chain's CDR3 is CASSQVSTETQYF. The CDR3 DNA reads as TGCGCCAGCAGCCAAGTTAGTACGGAGACCCAGTACTTC.

The CDR3 region has the DNA TGTGCCAGCAGCCCCGGGGATAGCGGGGGTTCCTCGTACTCCTACAATGAGCAGTTCTTC. It encodes CASSPGDSGGSSYSYNEQFF. This chain links TRBV21-1 with TRBJ2-5; TRBD2, the table's D call, lacks a check against the DNA. Gene TRBJ2-1 matches the end of the DNA better, so the J call may be wrong. TRBV21-1 is deemed a pseudogene. The CDR3 is 20 residues long.

This clonotype was picked up a small number of times. The chain employs TRBV6-6 and TRBJ2-7; 7 nucleotides line up with TRBD1. V was clipped by 4 bases and J by 0 bases; unmatched bases: 9. CDR1 and CDR2 from the germline V gene are MNHNY and SVGAGI (reference sequence). This CDR3 spans 16 amino acids. The CDR3 spells CASSFNRDRASYEQYF. For the CDR3, the DNA is TGTGCCAGCAGTTTCAACCGGGACAGAGCCTCCTACGAGCAGTACTTC.

In this sample, this clonotype turned up a few times. CDR3 amino acids: CASTPPHGSYEQYF. In DNA form, the CDR3 reads TGTGCCAGCACCCCTCCCCACGGATCCTACGAGCAGTACTTC. The rearrangement joins TRBV28 to TRBJ2-1; D not resolved. The J call is in doubt because the DNA end fits TRBJ2-7 better. The CDR3 spans 14 residues. Germline CDR1 is MDHEN and CDR2 is SYDVKM.

This sequence joins TRBV20-1 and TRBJ2-5, with unresolved D. The CDR3 has 14 residues. CDR1 is DFQATT, CDR2 SNEGSKA, per germline (reference sequence). V shed 0 bases and J shed 3 bases, with 11 bases lying between them. CDR3 nucleotide sequence: TGCAGTGCTAGAGATTTATCCAGAAAAGAGACCCAGTACTTC. Encoded protein: CSARDLSRKETQYF.

This chain links TRBV6-5 with TRBJ2-2; tentative D call: TRBD1 (5 bases). The germline CDR1 and CDR2 sequences are MNHEY and SVGAGI. The CDR3 loop spans 17 amino acids. V dropped 0 bases and J dropped 2 bases, with 13 bases sitting between them. The CDR3 is CASSYSIARTNTGELFF. For the CDR3, the DNA is TGTGCCAGCAGTTACTCGATCGCCAGGACAAACACCGGGGAGCTGTTTTTT.

The gene calls are TRBV10-3 and TRBJ2-2; D is possibly TRBD1 (6 bases). Germline lookup yields CDR1 ENHRY and CDR2 SYGVKD. The germline V and J ends were trimmed by 6 bases and 6 bases, with 20 bases remaining between them. The CDR3 runs to 16 residues. CDR3: CAIRGHDGYAPGELFF. For the CDR3, the DNA is TGTGCCATCAGGGGACACGACGGTTATGCCCCCGGGGAGCTGTTTTTT.

A few counts support this clonotype. The genes are TRBV12-3 or TRBV12-4 and TRBJ2-2, with TRBD2 identical over 9 bases. Losses at the gene ends were 7 bases for V and 5 bases for J; bases not matched to a gene: 8. The CDR3 has 15 residues. The CDR3, as DNA: TGTGCCAGCACCCACCCGACTAGCGGTACCGGGGAGCTGTTTTTT. Its translation is CASTHPTSGTGELFF.

This clonotype has more than one count but fewer than ten. The gene calls are TRBV3-1 and TRBJ2-7, with 7 positions matching TRBD1. The CDR3 sequence is 14 residues long. From germline, CDR1 is LGHDT and CDR2 YNNKEL (reference sequence). V was clipped by 3 bases and J by 6 bases; unmatched bases: 8. CDR3 protein: CASSQGTGVGEQYF. In nucleotides, the CDR3 is TGTGCCAGCAGCCAGGGAACAGGGGTTGGCGAGCAGTACTTC.

There are a few counts of this clonotype. The V call is TRBV10-3, the J call TRBJ2-5; the match to TRBD2 covers 8 bases. The CDR3 runs 14 residues. The germline gives CDR1 ENHRY, CDR2 SYGVKD. With 4 bases clipped from V and 3 bases from J, the junction kept 4 bases outside the gene matches. The CDR3 nucleotides are TGTGCCATCAGTGCCGGGACTAGTGAAGAGACCCAGTACTTC. Residues: CAISAGTSEETQYF.

The sample holds a few counts of this clonotype. The chain has TRBV2 and TRBJ2-5; tentative D call: TRBD2 (6 bases). The germline V gene has CDR1 SNHLY and CDR2 FYNNEI. The CDR3 has 13 amino acids. V lost 4 bases and J 3 bases, leaving 9 bases between the germline ends. The CDR3 loop reads CASSATSKETQYF. CDR3 sequence (DNA): TGTGCCAGCAGTGCGACTAGTAAAGAGACCCAGTACTTC.

This chain connects TRBV12-3 or TRBV12-4 to TRBJ2-7; a possible D gene is TRBD2 (6 bases). Trimming took off 3 bases at V and 3 bases at J, with 15 bases between the two ends. CDR3 length equals 15 residues. For the CDR3, the DNA is TGTGCCAGCAGTTTCAGGGAGGCATCCGTCTACGAGCAGTACTTC. Its translation: CASSFREASVYEQYF.

This clonotype was observed many times. The genes are TRBV12-3 or TRBV12-4 and TRBJ1-5; 10 bases align to TRBD1. This CDR3 spans 14 amino acids. Losses at the gene ends were 6 bases for V and 6 bases for J; bases not matched to a gene: 5. In nucleotides, the CDR3 is TGTGCCAGCAGCTTGGACAGGGGGGGTCAGCCCCAGCATTTT. It yields the protein CASSLDRGGQPQHF.

V is TRBV13 and J is TRBJ1-2; D not certain. The CDR3 extends over 14 amino acids. Deletions cut 8 bases from V and 6 bases from J, with 19 bases between. The germline gives CDR1 PRHDT, CDR2 FYEKMQ (reference sequence). The CDR3 DNA reads as TGTGCCAGCCTGAGATTGGCGGGCCTCGATGGCTACACCTTC. Translation: CASLRLAGLDGYTF.

In this sample, this clonotype turned up a few times. DNA for the CDR3: TGCGCCAGCAGCCAAGAGGTAGCGGGGTTCACAGATACGCAGTATTTT. Amino acids: CASSQEVAGFTDTQYF. The J gene is TRBJ2-3, the V gene TRBV4-1, with TRBD2 identical over 8 bases. Germline loops: CDR1 MGHRA, CDR2 YSYEKL. There are 16 residues in the CDR3. V was clipped by 0 bases and J by 2 bases; unmatched bases: 4.

The J gene is TRBJ1-1, the V gene TRBV5-1; D unclear. The V and J ends lost 0 bases and 7 bases respectively, with 13 bases between them. CDR3 length equals 14 residues. Germline V gene lookup returns CDR1 SGHRS and CDR2 YFSETQ. The CDR3 loop reads CASSLEGRTFEAFF. The DNA of the CDR3 is TGCGCCAGCAGCTTGGAGGGCAGGACCTTTGAAGCTTTCTTT.

This clonotype was counted a few times. The chain couples TRBV20-1 to TRBJ2-1; TRBD2 agrees at 11 bases. With 2 bases clipped from V and 0 bases from J, the junction kept 6 bases outside the gene matches. Per germline, CDR1 DFQATT and CDR2 SNEGSKA (reference sequence). The CDR3 is made up of 17 amino acids. The CDR3 sequence: CSARRLAGMTSYNEQFF. CDR3 bases: TGCAGTGCTAGAAGACTAGCGGGGATGACCTCCTACAATGAGCAGTTCTTC.

CDR3 coding DNA: TGCAGTGCTAGAGCCCCGGGACTTGACTATGGCTACACCTTC. It codes for CSARAPGLDYGYTF. This chain uses TRBV20-1 with TRBJ1-2; D may be TRBD1 (5 bases). The V gene lost 1 base and the J gene lost 3 bases, with 12 bases spanning the gap. Germline lookup yields CDR1 DFQATT and CDR2 SNEGSKA (reference sequence). This CDR3 spans 14 amino acids.

This clonotype was counted between two and nine times. The chain joins TRBV12-3 or TRBV12-4 to TRBJ2-2; tentative D call: TRBD1 (5 bases). V shed 4 bases and J shed 6 bases, with 12 bases lying between them. The CDR3 is made up of 14 amino acids. This CDR3 reads CASSWGQGSGELFF. The CDR3 DNA follows: TGTGCCAGCAGTTGGGGCCAAGGGTCCGGGGAGCTGTTTTTT.

This clonotype appeared a few times. One end of the junction does not line up with germline, which may come from a read error. This chain links TRBV25-1 with TRBJ2-3, with a tentative D call TRBD2 (5 bases). Germline CDR1 and CDR2: MGHDK and SYGVNS. The CDR3 loop spans 16 amino acids. Here the CDR3 reads CASSEYSSSGTDMQYF. The CDR3 nucleotides are TGTGCCAGCAGTGAATATTCTAGCTCGGGCACAGATATGCAGTATTTT.

This clonotype was observed a handful of times. The CDR3 DNA is TGTGCCAGCAGCCAACGACAGGGTCTGAAAAACTACGAGCAGTACTTC. It codes for CASSQRQGLKNYEQYF. The genes are TRBV3-1 and TRBJ2-1, with 7 bases matching TRBD1. The assigned J gene may be wrong: the sequence end matches TRBJ2-7 better. The V gene's germline CDR1 is LGHDT and CDR2 YNNKEL (reference sequence). This CDR3 has 16 residues.

This sequence joins TRBV4-1 and TRBJ1-6; TRBD1 agrees at 7 bases. The V gene's germline CDR1 is MGHRA and CDR2 YSYEKL. The CDR3 runs to 19 residues. V trimming: 0 bases; J trimming: 5 bases; junction bases outside the gene matches: 13. The CDR3 is CASSQDRGSGTANNSPLHF. CDR3 bases: TGCGCCAGCAGCCAAGATCGAGGTTCCGGGACAGCAAATAATTCACCCCTCCACTTT.

V usage is TRBV25-1 and J usage is TRBJ2-4; D is possibly TRBD1 or TRBD2 (5 bases each). V was clipped by 4 bases and J by 4 bases, with 8 bases between them. CDR3 size: 13 residues. Germline lookup yields CDR1 MGHDK and CDR2 SYGVNS. In DNA form, the CDR3 reads TGTGCCAGCAGTGGGGACGGGAAAAACATTCAGTACTTC. Amino acid sequence: CASSGDGKNIQYF.

The chain has TRBV7-3 and TRBJ2-3; TRBD2 matches 8 bases. The CDR3 contains 18 residues. Germline V gene sequence: CDR1 SGHTA, CDR2 FQGTGA. Germline trimming cut 3 bases from V and 0 bases from J; bases unmatched to any gene: 11. The CDR3 coding sequence is TGTGCCAGCAGCTTGAGGGGGAGTAGCGGGGTTAGCACAGATACGCAGTATTTT. Translating gives CASSLRGSSGVSTDTQYF.

The table lists this clonotype with a few counts. The chain recombines TRBV6-5 with TRBJ2-5, with a tentative D call TRBD2 (6 bases). The CDR3 is made up of 15 amino acids. With 2 bases removed from V and 7 bases from J, the gap between germline ends came to 17 bases. Germline V gene data show CDR1 as MNHEY and CDR2 as SVGAGI. The chain's CDR3 is CASSYRGLTGGTQYF. The CDR3 DNA follows: TGTGCCAGCAGTTACCGCGGACTGACCGGGGGGACCCAGTACTTC.

In its sample, this clonotype was seen many times. The chain is built from TRBV6-5 and TRBJ2-5; D is uncertain. Germline V gene lookup returns CDR1 MNHEY and CDR2 SVGAGI. Trimming stripped 0 bases from V and 1 base from J, with 9 bases between. The CDR3 totals 15 residues. DNA of the CDR3: TGTGCCAGCAGTTACTCGTTAGGAATCCAAGAGACCCAGTACTTC. The encoded protein is CASSYSLGIQETQYF.

This clonotype showed up just a few times. This sequence joins TRBV6-1 and TRBJ2-7; no reliable D call. CDR3 length: 12 amino acids. V gave up 4 bases and J gave up 0 bases, with 4 bases separating them. Germline lookup yields CDR1 MNHNS and CDR2 SASEGT. The CDR3 reads CASSVHSYEQYF. DNA for the CDR3: TGTGCCAGCAGTGTGCACTCCTACGAGCAGTACTTC.